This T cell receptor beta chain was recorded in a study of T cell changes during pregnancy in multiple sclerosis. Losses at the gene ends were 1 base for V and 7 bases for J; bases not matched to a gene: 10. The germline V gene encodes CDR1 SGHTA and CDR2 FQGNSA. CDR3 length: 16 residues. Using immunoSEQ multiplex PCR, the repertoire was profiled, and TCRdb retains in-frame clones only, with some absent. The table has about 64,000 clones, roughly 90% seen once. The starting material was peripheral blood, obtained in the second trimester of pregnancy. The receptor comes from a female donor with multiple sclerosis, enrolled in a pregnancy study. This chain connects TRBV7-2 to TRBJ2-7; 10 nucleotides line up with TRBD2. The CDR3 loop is CASSLGASGRVGEQYF. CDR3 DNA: TGTGCCAGCAGCTTAGGCGCTAGCGGGAGAGTGGGGGAGCAGTACTTC.